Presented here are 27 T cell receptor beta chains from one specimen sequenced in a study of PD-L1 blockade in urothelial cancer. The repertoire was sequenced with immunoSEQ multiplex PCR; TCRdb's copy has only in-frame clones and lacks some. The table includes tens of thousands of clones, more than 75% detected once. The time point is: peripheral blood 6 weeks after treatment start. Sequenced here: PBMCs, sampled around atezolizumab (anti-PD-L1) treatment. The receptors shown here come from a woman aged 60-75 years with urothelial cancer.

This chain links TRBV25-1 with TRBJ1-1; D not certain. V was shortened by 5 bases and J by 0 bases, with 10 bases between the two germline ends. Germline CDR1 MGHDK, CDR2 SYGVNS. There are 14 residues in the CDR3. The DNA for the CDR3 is TGTGCCAGCAGTCCATCAGTGGTGAACACTGAAGCTTTCTTT. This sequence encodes CASSPSVVNTEAFF.

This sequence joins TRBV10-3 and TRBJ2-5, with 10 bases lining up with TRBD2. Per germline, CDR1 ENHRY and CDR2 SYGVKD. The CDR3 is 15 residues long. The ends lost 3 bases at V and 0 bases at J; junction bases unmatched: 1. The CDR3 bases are TGTGCCATCAGTGAAACTAGCGGGAACCAAGAGACCCAGTACTTC. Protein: CAISETSGNQETQYF.

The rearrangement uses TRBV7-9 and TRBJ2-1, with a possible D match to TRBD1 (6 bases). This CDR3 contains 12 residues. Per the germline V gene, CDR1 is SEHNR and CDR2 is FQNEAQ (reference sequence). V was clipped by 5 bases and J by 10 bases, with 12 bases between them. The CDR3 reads CASSGTRGEQFF. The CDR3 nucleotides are TGTGCCAGCAGCGGAACTAGGGGGGAGCAGTTCTTC.

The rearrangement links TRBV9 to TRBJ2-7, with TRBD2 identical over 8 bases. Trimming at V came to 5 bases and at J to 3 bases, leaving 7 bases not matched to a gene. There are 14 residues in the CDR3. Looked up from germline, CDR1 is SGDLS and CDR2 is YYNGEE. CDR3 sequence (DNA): TGTGCCAGCAGTGGGGGGCTAGCGGGCTACGAGCAGTACTTC. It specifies CASSGGLAGYEQYF.

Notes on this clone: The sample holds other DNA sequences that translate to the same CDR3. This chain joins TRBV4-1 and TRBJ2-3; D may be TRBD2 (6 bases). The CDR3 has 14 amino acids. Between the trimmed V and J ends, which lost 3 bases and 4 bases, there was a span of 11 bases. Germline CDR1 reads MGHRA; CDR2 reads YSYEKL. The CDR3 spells CASSQGGIPDTQYF. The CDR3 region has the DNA TGCGCCAGCAGCCAGGGGGGAATACCAGATACGCAGTATTTT.

The chain's CDR3 is CASRLAGGGNEQFF. The CDR3 DNA reads as TGTGCCAGCAGATTGGCGGGAGGAGGAAATGAGCAGTTCTTC. The chain couples TRBV7-2 to TRBJ2-1; 8 bases agree with TRBD2. The germline V gene encodes CDR1 SGHTA and CDR2 FQGNSA. CDR3 length: 14 residues. Trimming removed 6 bases from V and 7 bases from J; junction bases left unmatched: 8.

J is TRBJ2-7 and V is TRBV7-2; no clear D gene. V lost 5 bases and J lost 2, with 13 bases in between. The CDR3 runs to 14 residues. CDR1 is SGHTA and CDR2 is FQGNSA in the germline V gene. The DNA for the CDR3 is TGTGCCAGCAGCAAAGAGTCCGGAGCCTACGAGCAGTACTTC. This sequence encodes CASSKESGAYEQYF.

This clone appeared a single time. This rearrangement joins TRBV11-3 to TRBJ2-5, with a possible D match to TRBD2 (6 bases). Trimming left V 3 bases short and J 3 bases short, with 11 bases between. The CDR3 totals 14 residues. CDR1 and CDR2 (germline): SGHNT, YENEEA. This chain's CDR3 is CASSFPGEKETQYF. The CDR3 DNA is TGTGCCAGCAGCTTTCCGGGAGAAAAAGAGACCCAGTACTTC.

The DNA of the CDR3 is TGCAGCGTTGGACAGGACTATGGCTACACCTTC. This gives the protein CSVGQDYGYTF. The chain links TRBV29-1 to TRBJ1-2, with D maybe TRBD1 (6 bases). The CDR3 length is 11 residues. Germline V gives CDR1 SQVTM, CDR2 ANQGSEA. V gave up 4 bases and J gave up 3 bases, with 6 bases separating them.

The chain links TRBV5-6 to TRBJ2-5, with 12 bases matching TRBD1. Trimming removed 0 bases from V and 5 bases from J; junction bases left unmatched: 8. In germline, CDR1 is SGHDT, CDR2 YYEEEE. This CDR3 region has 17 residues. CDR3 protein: CASSLEGQGALWETQYF. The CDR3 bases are TGTGCCAGCAGCTTGGAGGGACAGGGGGCATTGTGGGAGACCCAGTACTTC. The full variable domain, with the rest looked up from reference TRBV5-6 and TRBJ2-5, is DAGVTQSPTHLIKTRGQQVTLRCSPKSGHDTVSWYQQALGQGPQFIFQYYEEEERQRGNFPDRFSGHQFPNYSSELNVNALLLGDSALYLCASSLEGQGALWETQYFGPGTRLLVL.

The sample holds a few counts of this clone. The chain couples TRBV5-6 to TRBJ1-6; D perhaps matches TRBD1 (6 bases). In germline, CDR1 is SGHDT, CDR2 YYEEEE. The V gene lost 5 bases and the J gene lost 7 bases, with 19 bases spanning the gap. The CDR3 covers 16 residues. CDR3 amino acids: CASRRWGGAGNSPLHF. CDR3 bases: TGTGCCAGCAGGCGGTGGGGGGGCGCGGGAAATTCACCCCTCCACTTT.

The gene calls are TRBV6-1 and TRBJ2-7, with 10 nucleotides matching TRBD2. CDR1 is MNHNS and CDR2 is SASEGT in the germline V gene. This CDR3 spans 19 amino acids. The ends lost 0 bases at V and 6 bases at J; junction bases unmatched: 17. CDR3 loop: CASSEAGEFLAGAPGEQYF. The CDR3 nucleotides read TGTGCCAGCAGTGAAGCAGGGGAGTTCCTAGCGGGGGCCCCGGGCGAGCAGTACTTC.

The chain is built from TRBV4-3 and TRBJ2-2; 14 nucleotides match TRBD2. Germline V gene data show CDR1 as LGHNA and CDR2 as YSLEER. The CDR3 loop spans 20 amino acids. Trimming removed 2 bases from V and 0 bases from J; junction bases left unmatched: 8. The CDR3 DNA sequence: TGCGCCAGCAGCCAATTCACCGGGACTAGCGGGGGAACGAACACCGGGGAGCTGTTTTTT. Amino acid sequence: CASSQFTGTSGGTNTGELFF.

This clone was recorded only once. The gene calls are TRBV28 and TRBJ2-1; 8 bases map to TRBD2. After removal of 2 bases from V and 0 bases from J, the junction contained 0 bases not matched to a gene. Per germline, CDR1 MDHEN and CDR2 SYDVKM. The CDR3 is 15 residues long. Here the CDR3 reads CASSLSGSSYNEQFF. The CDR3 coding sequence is TGTGCCAGCAGTTTAAGCGGGAGCTCCTACAATGAGCAGTTCTTC.

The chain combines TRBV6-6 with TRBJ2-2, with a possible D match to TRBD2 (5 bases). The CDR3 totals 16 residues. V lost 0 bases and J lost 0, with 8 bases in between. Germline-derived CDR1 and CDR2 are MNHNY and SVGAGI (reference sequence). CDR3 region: CASSYSRAPNTGELFF. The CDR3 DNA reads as TGTGCCAGCAGTTACTCGAGGGCCCCGAACACCGGGGAGCTGTTTTTT.

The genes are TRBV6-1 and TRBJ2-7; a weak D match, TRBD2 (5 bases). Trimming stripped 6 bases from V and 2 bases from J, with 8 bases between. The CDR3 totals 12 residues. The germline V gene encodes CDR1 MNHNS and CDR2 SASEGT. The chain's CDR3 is CASRTNPYEQYF. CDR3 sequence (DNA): TGTGCCAGCAGGACTAACCCCTACGAGCAGTACTTC.

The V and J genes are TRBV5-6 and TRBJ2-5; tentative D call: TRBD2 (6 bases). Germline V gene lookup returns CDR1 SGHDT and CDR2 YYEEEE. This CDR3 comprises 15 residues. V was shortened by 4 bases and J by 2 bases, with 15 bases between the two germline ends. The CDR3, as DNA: TGTGCCAGCAGCAGGGAGCGGGCAGTGCAAGAGACCCAGTACTTC. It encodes CASSRERAVQETQYF.

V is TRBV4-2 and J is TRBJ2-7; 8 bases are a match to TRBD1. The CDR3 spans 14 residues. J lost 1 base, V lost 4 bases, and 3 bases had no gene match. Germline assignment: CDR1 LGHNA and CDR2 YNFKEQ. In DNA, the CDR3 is TGTGCCAGCAGCCCGTGGGACAGGTCCTACGAGCAGTACTTC. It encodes CASSPWDRSYEQYF.

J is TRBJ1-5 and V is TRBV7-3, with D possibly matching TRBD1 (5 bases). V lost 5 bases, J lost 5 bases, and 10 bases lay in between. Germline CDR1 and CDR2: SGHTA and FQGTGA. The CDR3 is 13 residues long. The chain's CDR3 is CASSLGGDQPQHF. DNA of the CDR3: TGTGCCAGCAGCCTCGGGGGGGATCAGCCCCAGCATTTT.

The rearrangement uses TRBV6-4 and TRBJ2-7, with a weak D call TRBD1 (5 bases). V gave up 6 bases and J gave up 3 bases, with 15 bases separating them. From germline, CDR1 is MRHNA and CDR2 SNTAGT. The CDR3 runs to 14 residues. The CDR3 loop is CASRMLGANYEQYF. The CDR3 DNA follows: TGTGCCAGCAGGATGTTAGGGGCGAACTACGAGCAGTACTTC.

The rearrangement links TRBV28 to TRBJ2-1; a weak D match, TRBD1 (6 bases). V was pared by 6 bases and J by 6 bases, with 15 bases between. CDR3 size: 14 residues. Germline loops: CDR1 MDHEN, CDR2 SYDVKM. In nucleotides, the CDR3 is TGTGCCAGCAGCTCGCCACAGGGTGTCAATGAGCAGTTCTTC. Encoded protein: CASSSPQGVNEQFF.

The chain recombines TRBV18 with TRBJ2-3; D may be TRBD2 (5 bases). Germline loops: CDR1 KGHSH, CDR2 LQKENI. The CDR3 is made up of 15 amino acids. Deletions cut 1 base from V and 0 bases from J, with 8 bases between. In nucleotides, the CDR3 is TGTGCCAGCTCACCACTCTCGGGAAGCACAGATACGCAGTATTTT. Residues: CASSPLSGSTDTQYF.

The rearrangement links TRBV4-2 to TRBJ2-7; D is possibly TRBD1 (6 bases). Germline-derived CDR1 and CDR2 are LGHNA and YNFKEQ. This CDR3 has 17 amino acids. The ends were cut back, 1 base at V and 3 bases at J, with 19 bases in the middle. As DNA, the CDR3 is TGTGCCAGCAGCCAAGGCGGAACGTGGACAGACAACTACGAGCAGTACTTC. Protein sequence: CASSQGGTWTDNYEQYF.

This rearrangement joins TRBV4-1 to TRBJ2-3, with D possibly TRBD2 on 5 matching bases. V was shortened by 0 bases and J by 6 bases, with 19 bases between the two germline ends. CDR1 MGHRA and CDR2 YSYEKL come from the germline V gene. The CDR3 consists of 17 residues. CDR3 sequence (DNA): TGCGCCAGCAGCCAAGATCGGTTCGGTCGGGGTAGTGATACGCAGTATTTT. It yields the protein CASSQDRFGRGSDTQYF.

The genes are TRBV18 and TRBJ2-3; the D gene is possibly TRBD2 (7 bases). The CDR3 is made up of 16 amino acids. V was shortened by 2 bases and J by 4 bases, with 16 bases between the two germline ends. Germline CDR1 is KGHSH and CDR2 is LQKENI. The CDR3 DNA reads TGTGCCAGCTCACCAGCCAGCGGAGGGGGGGCAGATACGCAGTATTTT. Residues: CASSPASGGGADTQYF.

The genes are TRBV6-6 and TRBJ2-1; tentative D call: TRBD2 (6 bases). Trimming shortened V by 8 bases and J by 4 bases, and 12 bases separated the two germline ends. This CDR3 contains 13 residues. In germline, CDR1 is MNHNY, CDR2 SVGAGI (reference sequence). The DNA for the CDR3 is TGTGCCAGCCGATACCTAGCGTACAATGAGCAGTTCTTC. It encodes CASRYLAYNEQFF.

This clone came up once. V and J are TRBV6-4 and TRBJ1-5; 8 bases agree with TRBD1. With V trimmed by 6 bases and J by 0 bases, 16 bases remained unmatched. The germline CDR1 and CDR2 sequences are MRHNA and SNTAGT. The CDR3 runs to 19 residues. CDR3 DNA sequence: TGTGCCAGCAGCGGACAGGGAACCACACAAAAATATAGCAATCAGCCCCAGCATTTT. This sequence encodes CASSGQGTTQKYSNQPQHF.